The 21 T cell receptor beta chains below all came from one sample that was sequenced in a study of blood T cell repertoires in COVID-19. Using immunoSEQ multiplex PCR, the repertoire was profiled, and TCRdb retains in-frame clones only, with some absent. The sample holds roughly 400,000 clones, roughly 86% seen once. Sequencing was carried out using PBMCs or T cells enriched from blood (not recorded which). These receptors all come from a middle-aged woman with acute COVID-19.

This rearrangement joins TRBV2 to TRBJ2-7, with D tentatively TRBD2 (5 bases). CDR3 length equals 13 residues. Germline values: CDR1 SNHLY, CDR2 FYNNEI. Trimming pared 11 bases from V and 3 bases from J, leaving 17 bases between. CDR3: CASLPGEIYEQYF. The CDR3 coding sequence is TGTGCCTCCTTACCCGGGGAGATCTACGAGCAGTACTTC.

This chain links TRBV6-5 with TRBJ1-1; 7 bases are a match to TRBD1. Germline-derived CDR1 and CDR2 are MNHEY and SVGAGI. Trimming took 6 bases from V and 4 from J; bases not matched to a gene: 5. This CDR3 comprises 13 residues. The CDR3 nucleotides are TGTGCCAGCAGCCGACAGGGTAGCACTGAAGCTTTCTTT. It codes for CASSRQGSTEAFF.

This clone was seen a single time. The chain employs TRBV29-1 and TRBJ2-3; 8 bases are shared with TRBD1. Germline trimming cut 4 bases from V and 3 bases from J; bases unmatched to any gene: 6. Looked up from germline, CDR1 is SQVTM and CDR2 is ANQGSEA. This CDR3 has 14 amino acids. The CDR3 protein is CSVAPGGLTDTQYF. The DNA of the CDR3 is TGCAGCGTTGCCCCAGGGGGCCTTACAGATACGCAGTATTTT.

This clone was seen only a few times. For the CDR3, the DNA is TGTGCCAGCAAACAAGAGGGCAGGGGGCAAAAAGCTTTCTTT. Translated: CASKQEGRGQKAFF. This rearrangement joins TRBV2 to TRBJ1-1; 8 bases line up with TRBD1. Trimming cost V 7 bases and J 9 bases; bases outside gene matches: 13. This CDR3 comprises 14 residues. The germline V gene encodes CDR1 SNHLY and CDR2 FYNNEI. The full variable domain, rest sourced from reference TRBV2 and TRBJ1-1, is EPEVTQTPSHQVTQMGQEVILRCVPISNHLYFYWYRQILGQKVEFLVSFYNNEISEKSEIFDDQFSVERPDGSNFTLKIRSTKLEDSAMYFCASKQEGRGQKAFFGQGTRLTVV.

Only one count was recorded for this clone. The DNA for the CDR3 is TGTGCCAGCTCACCACGTGGTACAGGGGGGACTATGAACACTGAAGCTTTCTTT. As protein: CASSPRGTGGTMNTEAFF. The chain links TRBV18 to TRBJ1-1, with TRBD1 identical over 8 bases. Germline lookup yields CDR1 KGHSH and CDR2 LQKENI. CDR3 length: 18 residues. V trimming: 1 base; J trimming: 0 bases; junction bases outside the gene matches: 10.

The rearrangement joins TRBV23-1 to TRBJ2-1, with D possibly being TRBD1 (5 bases). TRBV23-1 is labeled an ORF, and its function is uncertain. The length of the CDR3 is 14 residues. Trimming pared 0 bases from V and 4 bases from J, leaving 7 bases between. The chain's CDR3 is CASSQSRQYNEQFF. CDR3 nucleotides: TGCGCCAGCAGTCAATCGAGACAGTACAATGAGCAGTTCTTC.

This clone has only one observation. The V and J genes are TRBV15 and TRBJ2-3; TRBD1 matches at 7 bases. CDR1 is LNHNV, CDR2 YYDKDF, per germline (reference sequence). V lost 5 bases, J lost 2 bases, and 4 bases stayed unmatched. The CDR3 has 14 amino acids. The CDR3 nucleotides read TGTGCCACCAGCGAAGGGGGCCCCACAGATACGCAGTATTTT. As protein: CATSEGGPTDTQYF.

The chain links TRBV6-5 to TRBJ1-2, with TRBD1 matching 8 bases. J gave up 5 bases and V 4 bases, and 9 bases lay outside the gene matches. This CDR3 region has 15 residues. CDR1 and CDR2 (germline): MNHEY, SVGAGI. Written as DNA, the CDR3 is TGTGCCAGCAGTTCGACGACAGGGGAGACTTATGGCTACACCTTC. It encodes CASSSTTGETYGYTF.

The genes are TRBV5-1 and TRBJ2-5, with 8 bases lining up with TRBD2. V trimming: 1 base; J trimming: 3 bases; junction bases outside the gene matches: 8. The CDR3 is 16 residues long. Per the germline V gene, CDR1 is SGHRS and CDR2 is YFSETQ. The CDR3 here is CASSLRGGGSEETQYF. CDR3 nucleotides: TGCGCCAGCAGCTTGAGGGGCGGGGGGTCGGAAGAGACCCAGTACTTC.

The J gene is TRBJ2-5, the V gene TRBV3-1 (or the pseudogene TRBV3-2), with TRBD1 matching 7 bases. From germline, CDR1 is LGHDT and CDR2 YNNKEL (reference sequence). The CDR3 extends over 14 amino acids. V shed 1 base and J 4 bases; nucleotides not matched to a gene: 3. CDR3 region: CASSQGSGGETQYF. The CDR3 DNA reads as TGTGCCAGCAGCCAAGGGTCAGGGGGAGAGACCCAGTACTTC.

The rearrangement uses TRBV10-1 and TRBJ2-5; TRBD2 matches at 8 bases. Germline V gene sequence: CDR1 WNHNN, CDR2 SYGVQD (reference sequence). J lost 6 bases, V lost 0 bases, and 6 bases had no gene match. CDR3 length: 15 residues. Here the CDR3 reads CASSESGSGVQTQYF. DNA for the CDR3: TGCGCCAGCAGTGAGTCGGGTAGCGGGGTACAGACCCAGTACTTC.

The chain combines TRBV6-4 with TRBJ2-1; maybe TRBD1 (5 bases). V dropped 5 bases and J dropped 8 bases, with 13 bases sitting between them. This CDR3 contains 13 residues. The germline gives CDR1 MRHNA, CDR2 SNTAGT. DNA for the CDR3: TGTGCCAGCAGTACAGGTTCTTTCGATGAGCAGTTCTTC. Its protein is CASSTGSFDEQFF.

The chain joins TRBV3-1 (or the pseudogene TRBV3-2) to TRBJ1-2, with D unclear. This CDR3 spans 14 amino acids. The ends were cut back, 0 bases at V and 5 bases at J, with 10 bases in the middle. Looked up from germline, CDR1 is LGHDT and CDR2 is YNNKEL (reference sequence). The CDR3 bases are TGTGCCAGCAGCCAAGATAACAGCTTTTATGGCTACACCTTC. As protein: CASSQDNSFYGYTF.

The chain couples TRBV30 to TRBJ1-6; weak D call: TRBD1 (5 bases). The CDR3 contains 14 residues. The V and J ends lost 3 bases and 6 bases respectively, with 12 bases between them. The germline CDR1 and CDR2 sequences are GTSNPN and SVGIG (reference sequence). DNA of the CDR3: TGTGCCTGGAGCGTGGGCAGGGTTAATTCACCCCTCCACTTT. Translating it yields CAWSVGRVNSPLHF.

V and J are TRBV4-1 and TRBJ1-5, with D maybe TRBD1 (6 bases). The germline gives CDR1 MGHRA, CDR2 YSYEKL. CDR3 length: 16 amino acids. V lost 3 bases, J lost 7 bases, and 19 bases lay in between. The CDR3 DNA sequence: TGCGCCAGCAGCCAGAGGGGGTCGGGGTCCGGACAGCCCCAGCATTTT. Translated, it gives CASSQRGSGSGQPQHF.

The genes are TRBV30 and TRBJ2-7, with 7 bases aligning to TRBD2. The germline V gene encodes CDR1 GTSNPN and CDR2 SVGIG (reference sequence). The V and J ends lost 0 bases and 6 bases, in that order; junction bases with no gene match: 5. The CDR3 has 13 amino acids. The CDR3 DNA reads TGTGCCTGGAGTGTCCTCGGGGAGGGCGAGCAGTACTTC. Residues: CAWSVLGEGEQYF.

The chain employs TRBV24-1 and TRBJ1-2; 8 nucleotides align to TRBD1. Germline V gives CDR1 KGHDR, CDR2 SFDVKD. This CDR3 is 16 amino acids long. The V segment lost 1 base and the J segment 3 bases; nucleotides outside the gene matches: 6. The CDR3 spells CATSDLPGGADYGYTF. DNA for the CDR3: TGTGCCACCAGTGATTTACCAGGGGGCGCCGACTATGGCTACACCTTC.

The V and J genes are TRBV5-4 and TRBJ2-3; 7 bases line up with TRBD1. This CDR3 is built from 15 residues. Germline CDR1 is SGHNT and CDR2 is YYREEE (reference sequence). V lost 2 bases and J lost 1; bases outside the gene matches: 4. In nucleotides, the CDR3 is TGTGCCAGCAGCTTAGGGGGCATGGGCACAGATACGCAGTATTTT. It encodes CASSLGGMGTDTQYF.

The rearrangement joins TRBV19 to TRBJ2-2; D might be TRBD1 (5 bases). CDR1 and CDR2 from the germline V gene are LNHDA and SQIVND (reference sequence). Trimming took off 8 bases at V and 3 bases at J, with 16 bases between the two ends. CDR3 length: 15 amino acids. CDR3 sequence (DNA): TGTGCCAGTGCAACCAGGGAAAGGGACACCGGGGAGCTGTTTTTT. Protein product: CASATRERDTGELFF.

The V and J genes are TRBV6-1 and TRBJ1-2; weak D call: TRBD1 (6 bases). This CDR3 spans 17 amino acids. The germline V gene has CDR1 MNHNS and CDR2 SASEGT. Trimming left V 1 base short and J 4 bases short, with 19 bases between. Here the CDR3 DNA reads TGTGCCAGCAGTGAAGAGGCTCTCCAGGGGTACCGCTATGGCTACACCTTC. This sequence encodes CASSEEALQGYRYGYTF.

The V call is TRBV7-2, the J call TRBJ2-5; 10 positions match TRBD2. CDR3 size: 17 residues. Germline values: CDR1 SGHTA, CDR2 FQGNSA. J gave up 7 bases and V 3 bases, and 14 bases lay outside the gene matches. The CDR3 protein is CASSLRASGGAVGTQYF. In nucleotides, the CDR3 is TGTGCCAGCAGCTTGAGAGCAAGCGGGGGGGCCGTTGGGACCCAGTACTTC.